This T cell receptor (beta chain) was sequenced for a study of CD8+CD57+ T cells in acquired aplastic anemia. The overall study: Sorted CD4+ and CD8+ cells gave an average of about 3 ug of DNA.

About this clonotype itself: Its antigen remains unidentified.

Patients who underwent sequencing had shown CD8+CD57+ cell expansion by flow cytometry. There was no therapy given to any patient before the blood sampling took place. Researchers used genomic DNA as the template to profile TCR beta VDJ and CDR3. TCRdb ran MiXCR on the reads and lists one entry per CDR3 protein. The sample has approximately 250,000 distinct CDR3 sequences, roughly 80% seen once. Study-wide points: For CD8+ Simpson's diversity, patients and controls showed no significant difference. Shared by patients and controls, approximately 28 CD8+ CDR3s were abundant in patients.

Trimming removed 3 bases from V and 4 bases from J, with 15 bases in between. This CDR3 is 15 amino acids long. The V gene's germline CDR1 is SGHAT and CDR2 FQDESV (reference sequence). The specimen was sorted CD4+, CD8+, or CD8+CD57+ T cells (not recorded which) from PBMCs. This TCR was sampled from a human donor with aplastic anemia. This chain uses TRBV11-1 with TRBJ1-2, with TRBD1 as a possible D gene (5 bases). This CDR3 reads CASSFPGGNFYGYTF. The CDR3 DNA follows: TGTGCCAGCAGCTTTCCCGGGGGTAACTTCTATGGCTACACCTTC.